This TCR beta chain was sequenced during a study of CD8+ T cells in alopecia areata. Once RNA had been extracted, it was reverse transcribed into cDNA to act as the sequencing template. Using immunoSEQ multiplex PCR, the repertoire was profiled, and TCRdb retains in-frame clones only, with some absent. The sample holds 130,000 to 150,000 clones, about 90% seen once. Sequences were derived from CD8+ T cells sorted from blood, sampled at week 0. The TCR comes from a human donor with alopecia areata.

For the CDR3, the DNA is TGCGCCAGCAGCAACCGCCCGAGAACCGGGGAGCTGTTTTTT. Translating gives CASSNRPRTGELFF. The J gene is TRBJ2-2, the V gene TRBV4-1; D unclear. Trimming left V 5 bases short and J 5 bases short, with 12 bases between. CDR1 MGHRA and CDR2 YSYEKL come from the germline V gene. The CDR3 is made up of 14 amino acids.